Sequencing of this T cell receptor beta chain was carried out in a study of T cell changes during pregnancy in multiple sclerosis. With V trimmed by 7 bases and J by 7 bases, 8 bases remained unmatched. Germline CDR1 reads MNHEY; CDR2 reads SVGAGI. CDR3 length: 13 amino acids. Only in-frame clones appear in the TCRdb table, and some are missing; sequencing was by immunoSEQ multiplex PCR. In the table there are under 70,000 clones, about nine tenths of which are singletons. The chain recombines TRBV6-5 with TRBJ1-2; 8 nucleotides line up with TRBD1. Material: peripheral blood, obtained after pregnancy. The receptor was isolated from a female donor in good health, enrolled as a control in a pregnancy study. In DNA, the CDR3 is TGTGCCAGCACACCGTATGGACAGGGTGGCTACACCTTC. Translation gives CASTPYGQGGYTF.